Sequencing of this T cell receptor beta chain was carried out in a study of blood T cell repertoires in COVID-19. For the study at large: The United States, Italy and Spain were the sources of the acute and convalescent COVID-19 samples. PBMCs, B-cell-depleted T cells, or T cells provided the cDNA or gDNA that made up the material.

In the authors' workflow: Reference gene primers were amplified, and this amplification served to estimate nucleated cell counts. TCRdb keeps only in-frame clones here, not all; method: immunoSEQ multiplex PCR. Clone size and V and J calls were adopted from that table, with D and trimming inferred from the DNA. Of some 190,000 clones detected, 82% appear once; the ten largest clones hold 7.8%. The material sequenced was peripheral blood. The clonotype comes from a woman in her sixties or seventies with COVID-19, enrolled during active disease.

CDR3 sequence (DNA): TGTGCCAGCAGTATATTCGCAACTAGCGGGAGTGGGGATACGCAGTATTTT. This encodes CASSIFATSGSGDTQYF. The J gene is TRBJ2-3, the V gene TRBV2; 11 positions match TRBD2. Trimming removed 5 bases from V and 6 bases from J; junction bases left unmatched: 13. This CDR3 comprises 17 residues. Germline V gene data show CDR1 as SNHLY and CDR2 as FYNNEI.